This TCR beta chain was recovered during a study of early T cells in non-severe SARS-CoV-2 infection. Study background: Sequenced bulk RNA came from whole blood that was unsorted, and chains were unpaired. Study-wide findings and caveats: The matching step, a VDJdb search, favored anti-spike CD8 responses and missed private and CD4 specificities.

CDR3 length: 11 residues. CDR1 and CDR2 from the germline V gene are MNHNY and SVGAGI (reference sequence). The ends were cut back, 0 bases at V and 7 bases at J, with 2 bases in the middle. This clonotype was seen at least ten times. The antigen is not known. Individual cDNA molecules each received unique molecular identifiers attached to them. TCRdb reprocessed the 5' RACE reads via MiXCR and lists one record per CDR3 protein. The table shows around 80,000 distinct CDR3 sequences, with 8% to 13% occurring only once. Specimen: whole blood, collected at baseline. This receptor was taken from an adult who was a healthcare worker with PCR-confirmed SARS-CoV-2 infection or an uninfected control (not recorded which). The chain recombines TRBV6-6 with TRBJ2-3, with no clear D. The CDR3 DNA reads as TGTGCCAGCAGTTACTCGTATACGCAGTATTTT. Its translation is CASSYSYTQYF.